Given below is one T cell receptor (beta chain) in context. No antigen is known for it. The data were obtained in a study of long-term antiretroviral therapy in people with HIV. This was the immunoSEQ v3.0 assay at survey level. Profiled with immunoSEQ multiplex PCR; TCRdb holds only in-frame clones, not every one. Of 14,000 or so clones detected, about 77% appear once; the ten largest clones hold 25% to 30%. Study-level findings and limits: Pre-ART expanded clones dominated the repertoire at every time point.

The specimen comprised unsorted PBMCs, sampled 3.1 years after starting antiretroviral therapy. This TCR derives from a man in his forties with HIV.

Here the CDR3 reads CAISESAATQETQYF. CDR3 DNA sequence: TGTGCCATCAGTGAGTCAGCGGCAACTCAAGAGACCCAGTACTTC. V usage is TRBV10-3 and J usage is TRBJ2-5; TRBD2 might be the D (5 bases). The CDR3 totals 15 residues. Germline V CDR1 and CDR2: ENHRY, SYGVKD. Trimming pared 0 bases from V and 2 bases from J, leaving 10 bases between.